This TCR beta chain was observed in a study of cytomegalovirus exposure and HLA in healthy donors. Study-level points and caveats: A later analysis found that most CMV-associated TCR beta chains appeared HLA-restricted. TCR beta chains numbering approximately 150 were designated cytomegalovirus-associated. CMV antigen specificity was confirmed in vitro for a few CMV-associated chains.

Regarding this clone: Its antigen is currently unknown.

V dropped 3 bases and J dropped 0; count of bases not matched to a gene: 11. The CDR3 runs to 17 residues. The germline V gene encodes CDR1 MNHNS and CDR2 SASEGT. The PCR employed 60 Vbeta primers together with 13 Jbeta primers. Original analysis: A follow-up analysis tallied about 88 million unique TCR beta chains, roughly 11 million shared. Using immunoSEQ multiplex PCR, the repertoire was profiled, and TCRdb retains in-frame clones only, with some absent. D and trimming come from the DNA, and the V and J calls and clone size come from that table. The sample yields some 180,000 clones, over 80% seen once.

The chain is built from TRBV6-1 and TRBJ2-7; TRBD1 aligns across 7 bases. Sequencing was carried out using PBMCs. This receptor was obtained from a man aged 35 to 55 in good health and CMV-seronegative. Written as DNA, the CDR3 is TGTGCCAGCAGTGATCGATCAAGGGGACAGAGCTCCTACGAGCAGTACTTC. Its translation is CASSDRSRGQSSYEQYF.